Below, one TCR beta chain is given with its context. The sample is drawn from a study of T cell responses to AZD1222 COVID-19 vaccine. Study-level background: Second-dose intervals near 4 or 12 weeks were combined.

The CDR3 loop spans 13 amino acids. Germline CDR1 is SGHNT and CDR2 is YYREEE (reference sequence). The V and J ends lost 3 bases and 2 bases respectively, with 8 bases between them. The repertoire was sequenced with immunoSEQ multiplex PCR; TCRdb's copy has only in-frame clones and lacks some. The repertoire holds a few hundred thousand clones, with more than 80% as singletons. The input for sequencing was peripheral blood, taken on day 0 of AZD1222 vaccination. The TCR was taken from an adult in good health. The rearrangement links TRBV5-4 to TRBJ2-5; D is ambiguous. The chain's CDR3 is CASSSDRQETQYF. The DNA for the CDR3 is TGTGCCAGCAGCTCGGACCGACAAGAGACCCAGTACTTC.